Reported below is one TCR beta chain. Its antigen is not known. CDR1 and CDR2 (germline): SGDLS, YYNGEE. The CDR3 consists of 17 residues. Deletions cut 3 bases from V and 2 bases from J, with 20 bases between. The record originates from a study of shared clonotypes between healthy human individuals. Broader study findings: Non-shared clonotypes were found to have lower generation probabilities than the clonotypes that were shared by all four of the sorted-subset donors. Sorted-subset samples were not fully sequenced, rarefaction indicated.

Naive-designated CD8 cells lacked CD45RO, were positively enriched for CCR7, and omitted terminally differentiated effector memory CD45RA+ cells. The authors' processing: Filtering of immunoSEQ junctional sequences could not match full-length read filtering. Generated by immunoSEQ multiplex PCR, the TCRdb table keeps only in-frame clones and is missing some. The V and J calls and clone size were taken over from that table, and D and trimming were inferred from the DNA. This table has around 1,900,000 clones, roughly 95% appearing once. The source is a man younger than 35 in good health. Some clones in this sample may be carry-over from other donors' samples. The V gene is TRBV9, the J gene TRBJ1-2, with a tentative D call TRBD1 (5 bases). Material: naive CD8+ T cells from PBMCs. The CDR3 sequence: CASSAHRDGGVNYGYTF. CDR3 DNA: TGTGCCAGCAGCGCGCACCGGGACGGAGGGGTCAACTATGGCTACACCTTC.